This TCR beta chain was identified in a study of OX40 agonist ivuxolimab in advanced cancers. At the level of the study: Administration of intravenous ivuxolimab to patients occurred every 2 weeks at 0.01 to 10 mg/kg. The mean age was approximately 60 years, ranging from about 23 to 79, with around four fifths of participants male. More than 35% of patients had received prior checkpoint inhibitor therapy.

Overall study findings and caveats: The antigens recognized by the expanded peripheral T cells, that is their antigen specificity, were not determined.

The repertoire was sequenced with immunoSEQ multiplex PCR; TCRdb's copy has only in-frame clones and lacks some. Of more than 45,000 clones listed, 70% to 85% are singletons. Comment on this clone: Its antigen is unknown.

Germline V lookup: CDR1 ENHRY, CDR2 SYGVKD. The CDR3 is made up of 12 amino acids. The V segment lost 6 bases and the J segment 6 bases; nucleotides outside the gene matches: 5. This TCR came from an adult with an advanced solid tumor such as melanoma, head and neck, liver or kidney cancer. V gene TRBV10-3 combines with J gene TRBJ2-7; 7 bases are shared with TRBD1. The starting material was CD4+ or CD8+ T cells sorted from blood, obtained in a trial of the OX40 agonist ivuxolimab. In nucleotides, the CDR3 is TGTGCCATCAGACAAACAGGGGCCGAGCAGTACTTC. Translation gives CAIRQTGAEQYF.